The rows below give T cell receptor beta chains drawn from one sample of a study of T cell responses to AZD1222 COVID-19 vaccine. Assay: immunoSEQ multiplex PCR; the TCRdb copy retains only in-frame clones and omits some. Of 140,000 to 150,000 clones in the sample, 80% to 90% were seen once. The starting material was peripheral blood, obtained on day 0 of AZD1222 vaccination. These receptors originate from an adult in good health. Each CDR3 is given with its conserved first and last residue. A D gene is named only where the DNA matches it firmly. Size values are once, few and many counts, or a class for expanded clones, and some rows have none.

V	J	size	D	CDR3	DNA
TRBV18	TRBJ1-1	.	.	CASSPLENLNTEAFF	TGTGCCAGCTCACCACTGGAGAACTTGAACACTGAAGCTTTCTTT
TRBV2	TRBJ1-2	.	TRBD1	CASSEDRGAFGYTF	TGTGCCAGCAGTGAGGACAGGGGGGCTTTCGGCTACACCTTC
TRBV27	TRBJ2-2	.	.	CASSTTWGAGELFF	TGTGCCAGCAGTACCACCTGGGGGGCCGGGGAGCTGTTTTTT
TRBV7-8	TRBJ1-5	.	TRBD1	CASSFSPRGTGSQPQHF	TGTGCCAGCAGCTTCTCCCCCAGGGGGACAGGGAGTCAGCCCCAGCATTTT
TRBV6-5	TRBJ2-1	.	.	CASRLESSYNEQFF	TGTGCCAGCAGGCTAGAGAGCTCCTACAATGAGCAGTTCTTC
TRBV6-5	TRBJ1-1	.	.	CASSFNRATEAFF	TGTGCCAGCAGTTTCAACAGGGCCACTGAAGCTTTCTTT
TRBV27	TRBJ2-7	once	TRBD1	CASSLVTGGGEQYF	TGTGCCAGCAGTTTAGTGACAGGGGGCGGCGAGCAGTACTTC
TRBV29-1	TRBJ1-1	.	.	CSGWGVTTEAFF	TGCAGTGGGTGGGGGGTGACCACTGAAGCTTTCTTT
TRBV6-5	TRBJ2-7	.	.	CASSYRDTGYEQYF	TGTGCCAGCAGTTACCGGGACACCGGATACGAGCAGTACTTC
TRBV6-5	TRBJ2-2	.	TRBD2	CASSYLTSGGTGELFF	TGTGCCAGCAGTTACCTGACTAGCGGTGGAACCGGGGAGCTGTTTTTT
TRBV19	TRBJ2-5	.	.	CASSILGGQETQYF	TGTGCCAGTAGTATCCTAGGGGGGCAAGAGACCCAGTACTTC
TRBV12-5	TRBJ2-7	.	TRBD1	CASGWGQGISNEQYF	TGTGCTAGTGGTTGGGGACAGGGTATAAGCAACGAGCAGTACTTC
TRBV15	TRBJ2-3	.	TRBD1	CATSRVQGADTQYF	TGTGCCACCAGCAGAGTCCAGGGGGCAGATACGCAGTATTTT